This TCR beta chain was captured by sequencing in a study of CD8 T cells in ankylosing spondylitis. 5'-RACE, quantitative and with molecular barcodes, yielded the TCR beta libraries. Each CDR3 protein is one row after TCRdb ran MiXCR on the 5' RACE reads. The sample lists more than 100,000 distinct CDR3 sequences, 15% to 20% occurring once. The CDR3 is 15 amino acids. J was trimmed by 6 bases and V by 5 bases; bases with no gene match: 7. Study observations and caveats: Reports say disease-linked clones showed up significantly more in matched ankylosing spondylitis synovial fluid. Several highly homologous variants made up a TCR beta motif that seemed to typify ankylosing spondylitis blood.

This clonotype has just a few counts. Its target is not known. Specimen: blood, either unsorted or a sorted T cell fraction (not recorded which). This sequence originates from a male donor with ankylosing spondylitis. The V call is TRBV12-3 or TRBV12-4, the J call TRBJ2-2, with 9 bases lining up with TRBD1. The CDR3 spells CASSATGGAAGELFF. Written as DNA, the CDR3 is TGTGCCAGCAGTGCCACAGGGGGCGCGGCCGGGGAGCTGTTTTTT.